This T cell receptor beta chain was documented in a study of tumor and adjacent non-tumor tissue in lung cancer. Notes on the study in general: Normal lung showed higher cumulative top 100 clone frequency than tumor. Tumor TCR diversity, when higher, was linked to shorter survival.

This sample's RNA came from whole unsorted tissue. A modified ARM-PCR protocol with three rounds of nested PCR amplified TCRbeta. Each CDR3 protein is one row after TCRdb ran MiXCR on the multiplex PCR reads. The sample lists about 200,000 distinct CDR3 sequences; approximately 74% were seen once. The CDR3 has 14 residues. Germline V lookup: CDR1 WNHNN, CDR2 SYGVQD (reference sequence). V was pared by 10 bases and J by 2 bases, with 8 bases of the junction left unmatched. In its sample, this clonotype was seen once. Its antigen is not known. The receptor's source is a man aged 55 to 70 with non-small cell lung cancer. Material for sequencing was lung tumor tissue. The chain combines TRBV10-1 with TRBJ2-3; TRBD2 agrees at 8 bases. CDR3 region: CANSVAGPTDTQYF. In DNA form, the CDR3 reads TGCGCCAACAGCGTAGCGGGGCCCACAGATACGCAGTATTTT.